Below, one T cell receptor (beta chain) is given with its context. Clones were sequenced by immunoSEQ multiplex PCR, and TCRdb holds only the in-frame ones, with some missing. The sample contains under 200,000 clones, roughly 83% of which appear only once. The data derive from a study of blood T cell repertoires in COVID-19. Germline V CDR1 and CDR2: SGHNT, YYREEE (reference sequence). This CDR3 is 15 amino acids long. Trimming removed 4 bases from V and 1 base from J, with 11 bases in between. The clonotype originates from a woman aged 40 to 50 with COVID-19, enrolled during active disease. The sample consisted of peripheral blood. The chain couples TRBV5-4 to TRBJ2-2, with TRBD2 as a possible D gene (5 bases). CDR3 DNA: TGTGCCAGCAGCCGGGAAAACAGGAACACCGGGGAGCTGTTTTTT. Its translation is CASSRENRNTGELFF.